The rows below give T cell receptor beta chains drawn from one sample of a study of blood T cells in healthy people across ages. TCRdb re-called the 5' RACE reads with MiXCR, one entry per CDR3 protein. The sample yields 1 million or so distinct CDR3 sequences, 45% seen once. Sequencing was performed on blood. The receptor set was obtained from a woman in her sixties in good health. CDR3s include the opening cysteine and the closing phenylalanine or tryptophan. A D gene is named only where the DNA matches it firmly. Clone size is shown for a subset of rows, as once, few, many or a class of expanded clone.

DNA,CDR3,D,J,V,length,size
TGCAGTGCTAGAGACCCGACTAGCGGGAATCCGTACGAGCAGTACTTC,CSARDPTSGNPYEQYF,TRBD2,TRBJ2-7,TRBV20-1,16,NA
TGTGCCAGCAGCTTGGTCCGGGACACCGGGGAGCTGTTTTTT,CASSLVRDTGELFF,NA,TRBJ2-2,TRBV11-3,14,NA
TGTGCCAGCAGTAGCCGTCGGATAAACTACGAGCAGTACTTC,CASSSRRINYEQYF,NA,TRBJ2-7,TRBV5-6,14,few
TGTGCCAGCAGTTTAGCGGGAGGCCCCTATAGCACAGATACGCAGTATTTT,CASSLAGGPYSTDTQYF,NA,TRBJ2-3,TRBV12-3/TRBV12-4,17,NA
TGTGCCAGCAGTGGGACTGGCGGGACTAGCTCCTACAATGAGCAGTTCTTC,CASSGTGGTSSYNEQFF,TRBD2,TRBJ2-1,TRBV28,17,NA
TGTGCCAGCAGCTTAGTGGGGGGGGGACGCCCGACTAGCGCTTTCTTT,CASSLVGGGRPTSAFF,NA,TRBJ1-1,TRBV7-9,16,NA
TGTGCCAGCGGATCCGGGACGAGGTCCACAGATACGCAGTATTTT,CASGSGTRSTDTQYF,NA,TRBJ2-3,TRBV6-2/TRBV6-3,15,NA
TGTGCCACCAGTAGGGGACTGGGAAGCTACCCCTACGAGCAGTACTTC,CATSRGLGSYPYEQYF,NA,TRBJ2-7,TRBV24-1,16,NA
TGTGCCAGCAGCCCACAGCAGGATCGCTTGGGACTAGCGGTTACCTACGAGCAGTACTTC,CASSPQQDRLGLAVTYEQYF,TRBD2,TRBJ2-7,TRBV9,20,NA
TGTGCCAGCAGTTACTCGACAGGGAGTCTGGATGGCTACACCTTC,CASSYSTGSLDGYTF,TRBD1,TRBJ1-2,TRBV6-5,15,few
TGCAGTGCAAAACCGGGAGGGACCAATCAGCCCCAGCATTTT,CSAKPGGTNQPQHF,NA,TRBJ1-5,TRBV20-1,14,NA
TGTGCCACCAGTGACCCAATCCCGGGACAAACCCAAGAGACCCAGTACTTC,CATSDPIPGQTQETQYF,NA,TRBJ2-5,TRBV24-1,17,NA
TGCAGTGCTAGGAACCAGGATAATTCACCCCTCCACTTT,CSARNQDNSPLHF,NA,TRBJ1-6,TRBV20-1,13,once
TGCAGTGCCAGATCCCCCGGCTTCGCGGGACTAGCGACGTACGAGCAGTACTTC,CSARSPGFAGLATYEQYF,TRBD2,TRBJ2-7,TRBV20-1,18,NA
TGTGCCAGCAGTCACGCCACTTTAGCGGGAGGGCCGAGCTCCAATGAGCAGTTCTTC,CASSHATLAGGPSSNEQFF,TRBD2,TRBJ2-1,TRBV27,19,NA
TGTGCCAGCAGCGTAGTGGACAGTTCCTACGAGCAGTACTTC,CASSVVDSSYEQYF,NA,TRBJ2-7,TRBV9,14,few
TGCAGTGCTAGAGGGACTAGCGGGAGCCTCGAGCAGTACTTC,CSARGTSGSLEQYF,TRBD2,TRBJ2-7,TRBV20-1,14,few
TGCAGTGCTAGAAATTGGCAGGGATCAGATGGCTACACCTTC,CSARNWQGSDGYTF,NA,TRBJ1-2,TRBV20-1,14,NA
TGTGCCACCAGCCCCGCGGGGGGTGCCGGTGAGCAGTTCTTC,CATSPAGGAGEQFF,TRBD2,TRBJ2-1,TRBV24-1,14,NA
TGTGCCGTGGGGGGTGCCAACACTGAAGCTTTCTTT,CAVGGANTEAFF,NA,TRBJ1-1,TRBV10-3,12,NA
TGTGCCAGCAGCCAAGATCAGAGAGGTCTAGCGGGAAAGACCGAGCAGTACTTC,CASSQDQRGLAGKTEQYF,TRBD2,TRBJ2-7,TRBV4-2,18,NA
TGCAACGCCCAATACGGCGGAAATACGCAGTATTTT,CNAQYGGNTQYF,NA,TRBJ2-3,TRBV29-1,12,NA
TGCAGCGGGTCCCCAACGGATGCCACTGAAGCTTTCTTT,CSGSPTDATEAFF,NA,TRBJ1-1,TRBV20-1,13,NA
TGTGCCAGCAGTGAAACTAGCGGAGGTACCTACGAGCAGTACTTC,CASSETSGGTYEQYF,TRBD2,TRBJ2-7,TRBV9,15,few
TGCAGTGCTAGAGATCGAGACACGGTTCGGATGGATGAGCAGTTCTTC,CSARDRDTVRMDEQFF,NA,TRBJ2-1,TRBV20-1,16,NA
TGCGCCAGCAGCGGGGGGACAGGGACTTACGAGCAGTACTTC,CASSGGTGTYEQYF,TRBD1,TRBJ2-7,TRBV5-1,14,NA
TGTGCCAGCAGTGAATATCACTCAACCCGGACTAGCGGGAGCTCAGATACGCAGTATTTT,CASSEYHSTRTSGSSDTQYF,TRBD2,TRBJ2-3,TRBV25-1,20,few
TGCAGTGCTAGTCTCAGAGCGGCAGATACGCAGTATTTT,CSASLRAADTQYF,NA,TRBJ2-3,TRBV20-1,13,few
TGCAGTGCGGAGAGGGGGCTCGGAGCCAAAAACATTCAGTACTTC,CSAERGLGAKNIQYF,TRBD1,TRBJ2-4,TRBV20-1,15,NA
TGTGCCAGCAGCCTCGAGGGGACAGTGAATGAGCAGTTCTTC,CASSLEGTVNEQFF,TRBD1,TRBJ2-1,TRBV7-6,14,NA
TGTGCCAGCAGCGTCCTGGGGGATGAGCAGTTCTTC,CASSVLGDEQFF,NA,TRBJ2-1,TRBV9,12,few